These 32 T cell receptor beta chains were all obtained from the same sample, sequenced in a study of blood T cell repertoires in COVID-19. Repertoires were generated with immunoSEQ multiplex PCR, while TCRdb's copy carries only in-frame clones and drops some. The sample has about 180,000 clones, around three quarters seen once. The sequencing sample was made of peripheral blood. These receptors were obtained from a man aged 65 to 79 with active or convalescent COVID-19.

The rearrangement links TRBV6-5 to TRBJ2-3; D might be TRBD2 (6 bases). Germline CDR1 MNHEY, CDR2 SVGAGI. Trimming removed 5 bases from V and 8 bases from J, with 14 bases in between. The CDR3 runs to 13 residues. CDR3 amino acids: CASSRDSFGTQYF. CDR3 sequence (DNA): TGTGCCAGCAGTCGGGACTCTTTTGGTACGCAGTATTTT.

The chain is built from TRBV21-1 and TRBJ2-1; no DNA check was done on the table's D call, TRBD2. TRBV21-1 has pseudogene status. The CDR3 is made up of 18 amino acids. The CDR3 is CASSPGGSGESSYNEQFF. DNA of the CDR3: TGTGCCAGCAGCCCCGGGGGGAGCGGGGAGAGCTCCTACAATGAGCAGTTCTTC.

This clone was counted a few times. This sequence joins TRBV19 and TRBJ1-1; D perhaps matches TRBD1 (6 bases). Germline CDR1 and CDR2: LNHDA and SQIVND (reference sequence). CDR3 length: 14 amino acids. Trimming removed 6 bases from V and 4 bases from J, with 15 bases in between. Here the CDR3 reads CASRTGHGGTEAFF. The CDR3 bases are TGTGCCAGTAGGACGGGACACGGTGGCACTGAAGCTTTCTTT. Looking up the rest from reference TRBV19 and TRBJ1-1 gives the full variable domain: DGGITQSPKYLFRKEGQNVTLSCEQNLNHDAMYWYRQDPGQGLRLIYYSQIVNDFQKGDIAEGYSVSREKKESFPLTVTSAQKNPTAFYLCASRTGHGGTEAFFGQGTRLTVV.

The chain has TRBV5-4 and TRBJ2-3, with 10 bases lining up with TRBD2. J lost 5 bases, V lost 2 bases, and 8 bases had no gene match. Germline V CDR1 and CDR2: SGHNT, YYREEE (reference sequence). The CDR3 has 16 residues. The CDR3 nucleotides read TGTGCCAGCAGCTTTGGCAGCGGGAGGGCTCTAGATACGCAGTATTTT. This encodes CASSFGSGRALDTQYF.

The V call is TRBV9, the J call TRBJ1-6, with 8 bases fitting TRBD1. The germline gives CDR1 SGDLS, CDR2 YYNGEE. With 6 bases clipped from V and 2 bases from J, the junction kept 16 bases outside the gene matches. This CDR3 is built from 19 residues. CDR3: CASTNPRGQGFTYNSPLHF. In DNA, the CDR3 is TGTGCCAGCACCAACCCCAGGGGGCAGGGGTTTACCTATAATTCACCCCTCCACTTT.

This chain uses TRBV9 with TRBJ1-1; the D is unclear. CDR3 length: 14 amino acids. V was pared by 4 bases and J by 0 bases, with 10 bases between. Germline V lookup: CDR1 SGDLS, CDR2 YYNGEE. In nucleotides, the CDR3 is TGTGCCAGCAGCTGGAGCCCGGTGAACACTGAAGCTTTCTTT. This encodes CASSWSPVNTEAFF.

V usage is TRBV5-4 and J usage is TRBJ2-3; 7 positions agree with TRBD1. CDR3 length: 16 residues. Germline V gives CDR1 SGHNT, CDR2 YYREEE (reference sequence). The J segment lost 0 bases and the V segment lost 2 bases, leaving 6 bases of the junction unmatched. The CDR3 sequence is CASSLGQELSTDTQYF. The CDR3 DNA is TGTGCCAGCAGCTTAGGACAGGAGCTGAGCACAGATACGCAGTATTTT.

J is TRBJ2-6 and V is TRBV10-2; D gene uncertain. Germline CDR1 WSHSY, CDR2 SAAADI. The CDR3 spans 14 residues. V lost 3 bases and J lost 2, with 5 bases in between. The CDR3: CASSDFTGANVLTF. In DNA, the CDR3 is TGCGCCAGCAGTGATTTTACTGGGGCCAACGTCCTGACTTTC.

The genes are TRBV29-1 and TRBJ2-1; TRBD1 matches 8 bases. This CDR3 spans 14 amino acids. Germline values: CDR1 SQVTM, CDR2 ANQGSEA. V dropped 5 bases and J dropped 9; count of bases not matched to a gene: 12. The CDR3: CSVSGQGPGSEQFF. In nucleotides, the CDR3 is TGCAGCGTTTCCGGACAGGGCCCAGGCAGTGAGCAGTTCTTC.

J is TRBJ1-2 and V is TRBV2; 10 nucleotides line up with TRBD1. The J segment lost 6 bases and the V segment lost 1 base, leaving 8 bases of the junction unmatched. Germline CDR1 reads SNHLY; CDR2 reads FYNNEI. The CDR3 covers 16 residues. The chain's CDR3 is CASSEEVGTGAHGYTF. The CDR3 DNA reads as TGTGCCAGCAGTGAAGAAGTAGGGACAGGGGCGCATGGCTACACCTTC. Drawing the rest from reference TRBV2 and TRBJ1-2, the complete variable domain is EPEVTQTPSHQVTQMGQEVILRCVPISNHLYFYWYRQILGQKVEFLVSFYNNEISEKSEIFDDQFSVERPDGSNFTLKIRSTKLEDSAMYFCASSEEVGTGAHGYTFGSGTRLTVV.

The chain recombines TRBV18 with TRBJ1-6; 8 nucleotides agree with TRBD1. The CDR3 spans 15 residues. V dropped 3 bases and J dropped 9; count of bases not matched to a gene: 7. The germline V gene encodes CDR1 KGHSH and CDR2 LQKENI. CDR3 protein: CASSPSTGDGSPLHF. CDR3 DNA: TGTGCCAGCTCACCCTCGACAGGGGATGGTTCACCCCTCCACTTT.

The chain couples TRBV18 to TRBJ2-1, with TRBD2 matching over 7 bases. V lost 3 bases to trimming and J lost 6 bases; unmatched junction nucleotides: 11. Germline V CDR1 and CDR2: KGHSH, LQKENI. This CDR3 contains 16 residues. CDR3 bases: TGTGCCAGCTCACCGCGTTCAACGGGAGGTCGCAATGAGCAGTTCTTC. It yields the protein CASSPRSTGGRNEQFF. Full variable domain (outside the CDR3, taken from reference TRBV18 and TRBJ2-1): NAGVMQNPRHLVRRRGQEARLRCSPMKGHSHVYWYRQLPEEGLKFMVYLQKENIIDESGMPKERFSAEFPKEGPSILRIQQVVRGDSAAYFCASSPRSTGGRNEQFFGPGTRLTVL.

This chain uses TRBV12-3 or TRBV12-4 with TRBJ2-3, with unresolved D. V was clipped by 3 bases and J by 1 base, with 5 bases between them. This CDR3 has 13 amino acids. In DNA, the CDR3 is TGTGCCAGCAGTTTTCAGGGCACAGATACGCAGTATTTT. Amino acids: CASSFQGTDTQYF.

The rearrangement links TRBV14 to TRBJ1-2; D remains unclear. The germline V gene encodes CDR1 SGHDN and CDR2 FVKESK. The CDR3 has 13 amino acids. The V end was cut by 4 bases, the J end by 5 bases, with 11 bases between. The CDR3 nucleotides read TGTGCCAGCAGCCCAGACCGGTCTTATGGCTACACCTTC. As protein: CASSPDRSYGYTF.

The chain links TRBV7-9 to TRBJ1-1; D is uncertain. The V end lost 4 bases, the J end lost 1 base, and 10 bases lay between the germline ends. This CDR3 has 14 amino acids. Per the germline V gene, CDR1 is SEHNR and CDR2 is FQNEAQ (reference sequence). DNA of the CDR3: TGTGCCAGCAGCTCAGAGGTCCCGAACACTGAAGCTTTCTTT. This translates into CASSSEVPNTEAFF.

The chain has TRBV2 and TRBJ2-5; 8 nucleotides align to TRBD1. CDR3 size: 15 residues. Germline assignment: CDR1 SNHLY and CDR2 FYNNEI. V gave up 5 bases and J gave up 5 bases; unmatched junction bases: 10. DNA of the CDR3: TGTGCCAGCAGTCCAAACGGCAGGGGGCGGGAGACCCAGTACTTC. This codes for CASSPNGRGRETQYF.

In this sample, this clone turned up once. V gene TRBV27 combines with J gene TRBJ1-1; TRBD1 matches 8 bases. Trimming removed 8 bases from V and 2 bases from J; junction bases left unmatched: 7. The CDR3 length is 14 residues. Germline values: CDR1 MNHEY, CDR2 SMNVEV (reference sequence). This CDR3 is CASAPGQGNTEAFF. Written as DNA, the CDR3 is TGTGCCAGCGCCCCCGGACAGGGTAACACTGAAGCTTTCTTT.

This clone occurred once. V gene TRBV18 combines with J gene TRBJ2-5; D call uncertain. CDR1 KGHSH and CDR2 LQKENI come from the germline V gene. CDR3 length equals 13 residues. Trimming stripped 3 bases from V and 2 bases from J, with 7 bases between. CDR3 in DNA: TGTGCCAGCTCACCCCAACAGCAAGAGACCCAGTACTTC. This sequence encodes CASSPQQQETQYF.

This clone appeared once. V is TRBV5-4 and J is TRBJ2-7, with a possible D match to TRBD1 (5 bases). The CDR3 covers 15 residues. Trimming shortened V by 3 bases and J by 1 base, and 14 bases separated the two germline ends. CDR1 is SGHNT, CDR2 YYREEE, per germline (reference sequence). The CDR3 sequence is CASSSIDSTSYEQYF. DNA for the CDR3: TGTGCCAGCAGCTCGATCGACAGCACATCCTACGAGCAGTACTTC.

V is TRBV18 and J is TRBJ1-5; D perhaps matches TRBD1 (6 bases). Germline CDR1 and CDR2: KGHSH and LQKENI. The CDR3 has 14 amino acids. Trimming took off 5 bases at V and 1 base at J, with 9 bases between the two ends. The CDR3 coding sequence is TGTGCCAGCTCAGAGACAGGAAGCAATCAGCCCCAGCATTTT. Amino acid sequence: CASSETGSNQPQHF.

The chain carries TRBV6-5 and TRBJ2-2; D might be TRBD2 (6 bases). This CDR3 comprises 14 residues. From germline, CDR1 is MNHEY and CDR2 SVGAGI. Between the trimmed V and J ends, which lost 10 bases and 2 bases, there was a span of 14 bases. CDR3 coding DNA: TGTGCCACGTGGGACTCGAAAAACACCGGGGAGCTGTTTTTT. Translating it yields CATWDSKNTGELFF.

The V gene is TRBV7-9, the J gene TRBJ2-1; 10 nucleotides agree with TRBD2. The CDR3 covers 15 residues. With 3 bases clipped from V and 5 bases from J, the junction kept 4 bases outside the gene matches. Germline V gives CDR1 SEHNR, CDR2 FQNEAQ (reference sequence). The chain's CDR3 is CASSLRTSGHNEQFF. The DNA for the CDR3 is TGTGCCAGCAGCTTGAGGACTAGCGGACACAATGAGCAGTTCTTC.

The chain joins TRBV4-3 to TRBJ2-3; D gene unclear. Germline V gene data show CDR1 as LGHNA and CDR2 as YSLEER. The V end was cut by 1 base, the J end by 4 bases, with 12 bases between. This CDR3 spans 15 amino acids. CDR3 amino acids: CASSQVFGWSDTQYF. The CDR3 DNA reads TGCGCCAGCAGCCAAGTATTCGGGTGGTCAGATACGCAGTATTTT.

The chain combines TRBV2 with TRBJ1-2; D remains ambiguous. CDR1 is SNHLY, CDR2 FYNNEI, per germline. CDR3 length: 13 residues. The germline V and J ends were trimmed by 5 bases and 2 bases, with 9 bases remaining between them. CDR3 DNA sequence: TGTGCCAGCAGTTTCGACGGGAACTATGGCTACACCTTC. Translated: CASSFDGNYGYTF. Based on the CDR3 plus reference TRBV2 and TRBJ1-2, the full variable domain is EPEVTQTPSHQVTQMGQEVILRCVPISNHLYFYWYRQILGQKVEFLVSFYNNEISEKSEIFDDQFSVERPDGSNFTLKIRSTKLEDSAMYFCASSFDGNYGYTFGSGTRLTVV.

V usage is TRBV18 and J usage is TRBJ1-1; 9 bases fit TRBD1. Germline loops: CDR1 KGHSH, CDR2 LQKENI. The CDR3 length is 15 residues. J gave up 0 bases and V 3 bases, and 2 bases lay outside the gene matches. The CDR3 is CASSPGQGVNTEAFF. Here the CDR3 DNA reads TGTGCCAGCTCACCGGGACAGGGCGTGAACACTGAAGCTTTCTTT.

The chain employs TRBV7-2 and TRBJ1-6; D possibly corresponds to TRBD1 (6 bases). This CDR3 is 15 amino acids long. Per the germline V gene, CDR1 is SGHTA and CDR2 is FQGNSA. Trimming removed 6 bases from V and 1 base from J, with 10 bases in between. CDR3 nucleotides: TGTGCCAGCAGGATGCAGGGGTCCTATAATTCACCCCTCCACTTT. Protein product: CASRMQGSYNSPLHF.

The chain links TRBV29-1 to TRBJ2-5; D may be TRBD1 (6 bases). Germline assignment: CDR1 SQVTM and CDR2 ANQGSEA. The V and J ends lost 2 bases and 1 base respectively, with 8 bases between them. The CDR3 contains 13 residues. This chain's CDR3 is CSVEKGGQETQYF. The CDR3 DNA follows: TGCAGCGTTGAAAAAGGGGGCCAAGAGACCCAGTACTTC.

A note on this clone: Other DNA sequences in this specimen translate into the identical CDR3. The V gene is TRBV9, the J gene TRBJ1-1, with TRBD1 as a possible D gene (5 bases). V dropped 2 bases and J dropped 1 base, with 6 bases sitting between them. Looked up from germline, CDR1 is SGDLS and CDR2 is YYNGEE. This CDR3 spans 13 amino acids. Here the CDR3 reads CASSVQGNTEAFF. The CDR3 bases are TGTGCCAGCAGCGTGCAGGGGAACACTGAAGCTTTCTTT.

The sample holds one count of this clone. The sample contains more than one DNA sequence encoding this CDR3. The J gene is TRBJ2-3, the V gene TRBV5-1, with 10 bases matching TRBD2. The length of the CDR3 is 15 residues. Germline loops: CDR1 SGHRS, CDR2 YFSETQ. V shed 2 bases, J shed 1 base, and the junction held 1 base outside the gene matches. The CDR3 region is CASSFGTSGTDTQYF. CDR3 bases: TGCGCCAGCAGCTTCGGGACTAGCGGCACAGATACGCAGTATTTT.

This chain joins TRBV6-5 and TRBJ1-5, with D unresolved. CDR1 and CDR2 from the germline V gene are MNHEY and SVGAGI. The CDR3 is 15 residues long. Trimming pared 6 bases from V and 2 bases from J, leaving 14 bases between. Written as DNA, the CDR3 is TGTGCCAGCAGACGGGATGAAATAGGCAATCAGCCCCAGCATTTT. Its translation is CASRRDEIGNQPQHF.

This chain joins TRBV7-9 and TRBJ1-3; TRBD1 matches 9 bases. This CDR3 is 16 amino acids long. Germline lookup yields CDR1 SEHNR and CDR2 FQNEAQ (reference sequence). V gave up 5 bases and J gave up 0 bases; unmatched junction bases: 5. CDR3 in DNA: TGTGCCAGCAGCCCGGGGGACAGGGACTCTGGAAACACCATATATTTT. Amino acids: CASSPGDRDSGNTIYF.

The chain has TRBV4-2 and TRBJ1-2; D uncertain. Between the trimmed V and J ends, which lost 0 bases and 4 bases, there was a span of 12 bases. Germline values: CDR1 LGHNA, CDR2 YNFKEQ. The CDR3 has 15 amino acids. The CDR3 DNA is TGTGCCAGCAGCCAAGATTTAGGGCGGGCCTATGGCTACACCTTC. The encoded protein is CASSQDLGRAYGYTF.